This passage covers 5 T cell receptor beta chains from one sample sequenced in a study of siplizumab effects on memory and regulatory T cells (dated by TCRdb to the late 2010s). Library preparation used the immunoSEQ multiplex PCR assay. The immuneACCESS repertoire file appears here via TCRdb, limited to in-frame rearrangements. These files lack a portion of the clones; in checked studies, under half of the deficit traces to unresolved V genes, and the cause of the others is not known. In this sample the table shows tens of thousands of clones, 90% to 95% of which occur a single time. The ten largest clones add up to roughly 38% of the sample. The sequenced sample was CD8+ T cells sorted from blood. The origin of the receptors is a human donor in good health.

V is TRBV4-2 and J is TRBJ2-6, with D possibly matching TRBD2 (6 bases). Trimming removed 0 bases at V and 0 bases at J, with 6 bases between. CDR3 size: 16 residues. Germline lookup yields CDR1 LGHNA and CDR2 YNFKEQ. The CDR3 region is CASSQEAGSGANVLTF. CDR3 bases: TGTGCCAGCAGCCAAGAAGCGGGCTCTGGGGCCAACGTCCTGACTTTC.

V gene TRBV5-8 combines with J gene TRBJ2-1, with D possibly being TRBD1 (6 bases). There are 14 residues in the CDR3. Between the trimmed V and J ends, which lost 8 bases and 0 bases, there was a span of 12 bases. Germline V gene data show CDR1 as SGHTS and CDR2 as YDEGEE. The CDR3 loop reads CASEDRSSYNEQFF. In DNA form, the CDR3 reads TGTGCCAGTGAAGACAGGAGCTCCTACAATGAGCAGTTCTTC.

The V and J genes are TRBV4-2 and TRBJ2-3; D not certain. V dropped 5 bases and J dropped 5 bases, with 17 bases sitting between them. The germline V gene encodes CDR1 LGHNA and CDR2 YNFKEQ. This CDR3 is 15 amino acids long. The CDR3 sequence: CASSKVAEQIDTQYF. As DNA, the CDR3 is TGTGCCAGCAGCAAGGTGGCGGAACAAATAGATACGCAGTATTTT.

This sequence joins TRBV11-3 and TRBJ1-1, with D perhaps matching TRBD1 (5 bases). CDR3 size: 12 residues. Trimming cost V 5 bases and J 6 bases, with 10 bases left between them. The germline V gene encodes CDR1 SGHNT and CDR2 YENEEA. The CDR3, as DNA: TGTGCCAGCAGCGGTGGGGGAGCTGAAGCTTTCTTT. It codes for CASSGGGAEAFF.

This clone was counted only a few times. V and J are TRBV6-5 and TRBJ1-2; 8 nucleotides match TRBD1. The V and J ends lost 8 bases and 5 bases, in that order; junction bases with no gene match: 7. This CDR3 is built from 13 residues. Germline loops: CDR1 MNHEY, CDR2 SVGAGI. CDR3 amino acids: CASLATGDYGYTF. Written as DNA, the CDR3 is TGTGCCAGCCTGGCGACAGGGGATTATGGCTACACCTTC.